The subject of this entry is one T cell receptor beta chain. The source of the sample is a study of T-cell reconstitution after alpha-beta-depleted transplantation in children. Molecular barcoding with unique molecular identifiers was used for the TCRbeta library. TCRdb reprocessed the PCR reads with MiXCR, giving one entry per CDR3 protein. The data show some 550,000 distinct CDR3 sequences, roughly 18% seen once. Trimming took 6 bases from V and 7 from J, leaving 13 bases between them. The germline V gene has CDR1 MNHEY and CDR2 SVGEGT. The length of the CDR3 is 13 residues. This sequence originates from a human donor who donated a stem cell graft to a child with acute lymphoblastic leukemia. This specimen consisted of PBMCs from the stem cell graft donor, obtained from the stem cell graft. The rearrangement links TRBV6-2 or TRBV6-3 to TRBJ2-4; D is unclear. The CDR3 spells CASRREFGNIQYF. The DNA of the CDR3 is TGTGCCAGCAGACGAGAATTCGGCAACATTCAGTACTTC.